This TCR beta chain was profiled in a study of OX40 agonist ivuxolimab in advanced cancers. Germline V lookup: CDR1 SGHTA, CDR2 FQGNSA. The CDR3 has 13 amino acids. Trimming shortened V by 4 bases and J by 2 bases, and 8 bases separated the two germline ends. The method was immunoSEQ multiplex PCR; TCRdb's version includes in-frame clones alone and lacks a portion of them. The table shows 55,000 to 80,000 clones, with roughly 80% occurring only once. The gene calls are TRBV7-2 and TRBJ1-2; D possibly corresponds to TRBD1 (5 bases). This receptor was identified in an adult with an advanced solid tumor such as melanoma, head and neck, liver or kidney cancer. The sample in question was CD4+ or CD8+ T cells sorted from blood, obtained in a trial of the OX40 agonist ivuxolimab. The DNA of the CDR3 is TGTGCCAGCAGCTCGAGGGGAAACTATGGCTACACCTTC. This translates into CASSSRGNYGYTF.